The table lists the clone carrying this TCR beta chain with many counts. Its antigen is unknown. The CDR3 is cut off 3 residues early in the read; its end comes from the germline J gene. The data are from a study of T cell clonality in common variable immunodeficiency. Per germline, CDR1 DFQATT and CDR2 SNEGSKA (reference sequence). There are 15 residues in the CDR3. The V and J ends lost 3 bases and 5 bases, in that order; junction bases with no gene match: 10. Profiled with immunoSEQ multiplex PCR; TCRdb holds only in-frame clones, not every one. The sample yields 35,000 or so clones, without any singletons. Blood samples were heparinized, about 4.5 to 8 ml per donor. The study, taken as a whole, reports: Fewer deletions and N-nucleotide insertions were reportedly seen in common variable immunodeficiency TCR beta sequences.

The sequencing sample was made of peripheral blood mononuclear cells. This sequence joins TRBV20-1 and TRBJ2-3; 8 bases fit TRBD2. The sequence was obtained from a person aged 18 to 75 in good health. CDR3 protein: CSASLSGSWVDTQYF. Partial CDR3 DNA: TGCAGTGCTAGTTTAAGCGGGAGTTGGGTAGATACG.